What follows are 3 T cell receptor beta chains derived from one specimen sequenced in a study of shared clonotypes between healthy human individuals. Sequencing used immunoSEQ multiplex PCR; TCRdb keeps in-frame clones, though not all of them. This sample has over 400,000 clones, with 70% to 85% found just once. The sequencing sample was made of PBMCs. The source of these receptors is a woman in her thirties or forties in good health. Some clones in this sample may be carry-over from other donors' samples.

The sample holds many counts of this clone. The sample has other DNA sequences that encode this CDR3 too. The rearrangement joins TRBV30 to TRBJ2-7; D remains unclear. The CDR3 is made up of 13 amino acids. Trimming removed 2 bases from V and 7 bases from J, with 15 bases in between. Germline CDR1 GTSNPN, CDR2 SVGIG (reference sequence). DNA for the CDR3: TGTGCCTGGAGTATTGCTACCCCGGGTGAGCAGTACTTC. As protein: CAWSIATPGEQYF.

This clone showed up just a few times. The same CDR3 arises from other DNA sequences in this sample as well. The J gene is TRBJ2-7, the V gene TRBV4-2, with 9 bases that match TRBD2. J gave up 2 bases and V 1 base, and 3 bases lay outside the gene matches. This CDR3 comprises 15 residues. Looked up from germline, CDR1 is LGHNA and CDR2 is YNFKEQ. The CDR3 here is CASSQGRTSAYEQYF. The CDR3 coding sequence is TGTGCCAGCAGCCAAGGTAGGACTAGCGCCTACGAGCAGTACTTC.

The CDR3 region is CASSLAGSHEQYF. The CDR3 bases are TGTGCCAGCAGCTTGGCAGGTTCCCACGAGCAGTACTTC. The V and J genes are TRBV5-6 and TRBJ2-7; D gene ambiguous. CDR1 SGHDT and CDR2 YYEEEE come from the germline V gene. V was trimmed by 0 bases and J by 5 bases, leaving 9 bases between them. The CDR3 is 13 residues long.